Given below is one T cell receptor beta chain in context. The data derive from a study of blood T cell repertoires in COVID-19. Sequencing was performed with immunoSEQ multiplex PCR; in TCRdb, only in-frame clones are kept and a portion is missing. The sample records about 280,000 clones, 88% being singletons. V gave up 5 bases and J gave up 2 bases; unmatched junction bases: 5. CDR1 MDHEN and CDR2 SYDVKM come from the germline V gene. CDR3 length equals 16 residues. The rearrangement links TRBV28 to TRBJ1-5; 11 bases line up with TRBD1. The origin of this receptor is a man between 18 and 35 years old with active or convalescent COVID-19. The sequencing input was peripheral blood. The CDR3 is CASSRTGGVGNQPQHF. The CDR3 DNA follows: TGTGCCAGCAGTCGGACAGGGGGCGTTGGCAATCAGCCCCAGCATTTT.